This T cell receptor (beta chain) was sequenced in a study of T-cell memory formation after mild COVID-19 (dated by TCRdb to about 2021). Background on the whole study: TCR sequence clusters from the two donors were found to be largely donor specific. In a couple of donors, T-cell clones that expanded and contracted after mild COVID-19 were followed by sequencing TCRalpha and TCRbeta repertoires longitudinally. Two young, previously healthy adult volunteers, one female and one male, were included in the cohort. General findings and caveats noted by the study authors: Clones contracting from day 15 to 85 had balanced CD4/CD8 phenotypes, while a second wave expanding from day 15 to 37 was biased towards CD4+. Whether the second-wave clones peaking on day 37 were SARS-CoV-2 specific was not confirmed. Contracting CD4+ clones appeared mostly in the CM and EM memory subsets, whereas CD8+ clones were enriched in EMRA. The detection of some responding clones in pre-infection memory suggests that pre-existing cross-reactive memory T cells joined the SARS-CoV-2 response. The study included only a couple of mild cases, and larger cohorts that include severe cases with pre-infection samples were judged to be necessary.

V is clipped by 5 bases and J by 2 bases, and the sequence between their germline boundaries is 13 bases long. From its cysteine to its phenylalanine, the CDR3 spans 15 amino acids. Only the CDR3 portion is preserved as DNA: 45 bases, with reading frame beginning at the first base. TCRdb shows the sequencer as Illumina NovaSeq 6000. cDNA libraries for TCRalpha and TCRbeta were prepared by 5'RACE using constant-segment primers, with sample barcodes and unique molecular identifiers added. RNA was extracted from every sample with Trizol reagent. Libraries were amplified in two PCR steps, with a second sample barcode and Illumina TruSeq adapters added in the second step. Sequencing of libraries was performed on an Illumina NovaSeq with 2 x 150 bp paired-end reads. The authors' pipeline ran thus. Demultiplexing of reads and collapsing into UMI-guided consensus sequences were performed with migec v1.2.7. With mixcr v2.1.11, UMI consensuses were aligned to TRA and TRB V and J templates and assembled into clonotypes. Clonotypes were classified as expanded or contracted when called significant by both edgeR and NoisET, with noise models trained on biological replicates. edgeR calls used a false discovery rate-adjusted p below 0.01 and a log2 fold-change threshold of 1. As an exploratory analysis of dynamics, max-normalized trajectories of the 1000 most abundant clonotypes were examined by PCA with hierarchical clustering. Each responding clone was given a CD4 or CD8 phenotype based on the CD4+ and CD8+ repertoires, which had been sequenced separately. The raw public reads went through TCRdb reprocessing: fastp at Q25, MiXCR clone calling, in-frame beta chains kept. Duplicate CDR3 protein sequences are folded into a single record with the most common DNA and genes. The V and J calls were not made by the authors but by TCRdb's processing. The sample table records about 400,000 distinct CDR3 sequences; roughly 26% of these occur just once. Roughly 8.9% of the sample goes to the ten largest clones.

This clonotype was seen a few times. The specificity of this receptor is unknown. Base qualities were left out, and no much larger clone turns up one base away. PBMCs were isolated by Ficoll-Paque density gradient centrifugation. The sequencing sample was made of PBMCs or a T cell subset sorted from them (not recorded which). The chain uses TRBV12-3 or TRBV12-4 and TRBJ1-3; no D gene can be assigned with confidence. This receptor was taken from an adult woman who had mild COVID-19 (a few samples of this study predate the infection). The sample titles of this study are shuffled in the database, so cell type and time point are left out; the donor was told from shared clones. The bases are TGTGCCAGCAGTAACGGACTGAACCCTGGAAACACCATATATTTT. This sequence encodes CASSNGLNPGNTIYF.